Included here is one T cell receptor beta chain sequence, with context. The sample is drawn from a study of blood T cell repertoires in COVID-19. Study background: Whether acute or convalescent, the COVID-19 samples came from the United States, Italy and Spain.

Some clones are missing from TCRdb's copy, which holds only in-frame ones; the method was immunoSEQ multiplex PCR. This sample has about 420,000 clones; 85% to 90% occur once, and the top ten carry less than 0.95%. The CDR3 runs to 16 residues. Losses at the gene ends were 2 bases for V and 0 bases for J; bases not matched to a gene: 3. Germline CDR1 is KGHDR and CDR2 is SFDVKD. The V call is TRBV24-1, the J call TRBJ2-1; 7 nucleotides agree with TRBD2. The clonotype originates from a man aged 18 to 30 with COVID-19, enrolled during active disease. Specimen: peripheral blood. The CDR3 DNA follows: TGTGCCACCAGTGATTCCCTAGCGGACTCCTACAATGAGCAGTTCTTC. Translated: CATSDSLADSYNEQFF.